This TCR beta chain emerged from a study of vaccination and CD4 T cells after COVID-19. At the level of the study: The study drew post-COVID samples a median roughly 100 days after diagnosis (range 35 to 161). Researchers treated control cultures with a CEFX pool, an HIV-1 Nef pool, or no peptide.

Looked up from germline, CDR1 is SEHNR and CDR2 is FQNEAQ (reference sequence). This CDR3 contains 15 residues. The V and J ends lost 6 bases and 2 bases respectively, with 16 bases between them. Stated treatment: roughly nine-day PBMC culture with coronavirus spike peptide pools or control peptides (ViraFEST assay). Recorded positive PCR dates fall between March and December 2020, preceding US Alpha, Beta and Delta variants. This clonotype is termed medium-sized (0.01 to 0.1%). Its cognate antigen is unknown. CD4+ T cells that had been cultured provided DNA sequenced with the Oncomine TCR Beta short-read assay. Investigators isolated genomic DNA from cultured CD4+ T cells. MiXCR was run by TCRdb on the PCR reads, yielding one entry per CDR3 protein. The sample has about 15,000 distinct CDR3 sequences; about 53% are singletons.

The V and J genes are TRBV7-9 and TRBJ1-2; D is possibly TRBD1 (6 bases). The sample was CD4+ T cells from blood, cultured in vitro, taken before SARS-CoV-2 vaccination. This clonotype was sampled from a human donor who had recovered from COVID-19. CDR3 sequence: CASSSGGGVNYGYTF. The DNA for the CDR3 is TGTGCCAGCAGTTCAGGAGGGGGAGTGAACTATGGCTACACCTTC.